The 28 T cell receptor beta chains listed next were all sequenced from one sample in a study of cytomegalovirus exposure and HLA in healthy donors. The study ran its PCR with 60 Vbeta and 13 Jbeta primers. Some clones are missing from TCRdb's copy, which holds only in-frame ones; the method was immunoSEQ multiplex PCR. This listing includes some 200,000 clones. The sequencing input was PBMCs. The receptors derive from a girl aged 2 to 10 in good health and CMV-seropositive.

The genes are TRBV7-9 and TRBJ2-1, with TRBD2 matching 8 bases. V lost 5 bases, J lost 0 bases, and 6 bases stayed unmatched. The CDR3 totals 16 residues. The V gene's germline CDR1 is SEHNR and CDR2 FQNEAQ (reference sequence). The CDR3 loop reads CASSDRSGSSYNEQFF. The CDR3 DNA reads as TGTGCCAGCAGCGACCGAAGCGGGAGCTCCTACAATGAGCAGTTCTTC.

V is TRBV15 and J is TRBJ2-1; the match to TRBD1 covers 7 bases. CDR3 size: 16 residues. Germline lookup yields CDR1 LNHNV and CDR2 YYDKDF (reference sequence). After removal of 2 bases from V and 14 bases from J, the junction contained 18 bases not matched to a gene. CDR3 sequence (DNA): TGTGCCACCAGCAGAAACCTCGGACAGGTTCACCTGCACAAGTTCTTC. Residues: CATSRNLGQVHLHKFF.

The chain has TRBV9 and TRBJ2-7; D is perhaps TRBD1 (5 bases). Trimming stripped 0 bases from V and 4 bases from J, with 14 bases between. The CDR3 runs 15 residues. Looked up from germline, CDR1 is SGDLS and CDR2 is YYNGEE. CDR3 nucleotide sequence: TGTGCCAGCAGCGTAGTGGCAGGGCCACAATACGAGCAGTACTTC. Protein product: CASSVVAGPQYEQYF. Full variable domain (missing parts from reference TRBV9 and TRBJ2-7): DSGVTQTPKHLITATGQRVTLRCSPRSGDLSVYWYQQSLDQGLQFLIQYYNGEERAKGNILERFSAQQFPDLHSELNLSSLELGDSALYFCASSVVAGPQYEQYFGPGTRLTVT.

CDR3 nucleotides: TGTGCCAGCAAAAAACGACTAGCGGGATCTTCCGATGAGCAGTTCTTC. Protein product: CASKKRLAGSSDEQFF. This chain links TRBV2 with TRBJ2-1, with 11 bases fitting TRBD2. CDR1 and CDR2 (germline): SNHLY, FYNNEI. Trimming removed 7 bases from V and 8 bases from J; junction bases left unmatched: 13. This CDR3 spans 16 amino acids.

The V gene is TRBV28, the J gene TRBJ2-7, with no clear D. The CDR3 runs 11 residues. Germline assignment: CDR1 MDHEN and CDR2 SYDVKM. V gave up 6 bases and J gave up 3 bases, with 6 bases separating them. CDR3 coding DNA: TGTGCCAGCAGGAGACTCTACGAGCAGTACTTC. Its translation: CASRRLYEQYF.

The CDR3 loop is CAWRGTGSQETQYF. The CDR3 coding sequence is TGTGCCTGGAGGGGGACAGGTTCTCAAGAGACCCAGTACTTC. The V and J genes are TRBV30 and TRBJ2-5, with TRBD1 matching over 8 bases. V lost 3 bases, J lost 2 bases, and 5 bases stayed unmatched. This CDR3 has 14 amino acids. In germline, CDR1 is GTSNPN, CDR2 SVGIG (reference sequence).

The V gene is TRBV2, the J gene TRBJ1-5; D gene unclear. The V and J ends lost 6 bases and 2 bases respectively, with 17 bases between them. The CDR3 spans 16 residues. The germline gives CDR1 SNHLY, CDR2 FYNNEI. The CDR3 sequence: CASSYTRGYGNQPQHF. In DNA, the CDR3 is TGTGCCAGCAGCTATACTCGAGGATATGGCAATCAGCCCCAGCATTTT.

The rearrangement joins TRBV6-5 to TRBJ1-1; 8 positions match TRBD1. With V trimmed by 6 bases and J by 5 bases, 5 bases remained unmatched. Germline V gene sequence: CDR1 MNHEY, CDR2 SVGAGI. This CDR3 region has 13 residues. The CDR3: CASRLGQGTEAFF. The CDR3 DNA follows: TGTGCCAGCAGACTCGGACAGGGTACTGAAGCTTTCTTT.

The chain couples TRBV29-1 to TRBJ2-1; possibly TRBD2 for D (6 bases). The V end lost 3 bases, the J end lost 5 bases, and 14 bases lay between the germline ends. The germline V gene encodes CDR1 SQVTM and CDR2 ANQGSEA. The CDR3 has 14 amino acids. CDR3 in amino acids: CSVDPSGYNNEQFF. CDR3 nucleotides: TGCAGCGTTGACCCGAGCGGGTATAACAATGAGCAGTTCTTC.

The rearrangement links TRBV7-3 to TRBJ2-2; 14 bases fit TRBD2. CDR1 SGHTA and CDR2 FQGTGA come from the germline V gene. The V segment lost 5 bases and the J segment 6 bases; nucleotides outside the gene matches: 14. The CDR3 has 19 amino acids. In nucleotides, the CDR3 is TGTGCCAGCAGCCCAACTTGGACTAGCGGGAGGTCGGGAGCCGGGGAGCTGTTTTTT. Amino acids: CASSPTWTSGRSGAGELFF.

CDR3 sequence reads: CASSSTGLANEKLFF. The CDR3 DNA reads TGCGCCAGCAGCTCAACAGGGTTGGCTAATGAAAAACTGTTTTTT. This rearrangement joins TRBV5-1 to TRBJ1-4; possible D gene TRBD1, 6 bases. CDR3 length equals 15 residues. Looked up from germline, CDR1 is SGHRS and CDR2 is YFSETQ. Trimming removed 3 bases from V and 3 bases from J, with 12 bases in between.

This rearrangement joins TRBV5-4 to TRBJ2-7; D is unresolved. The germline CDR1 and CDR2 sequences are SGHNT and YYREEE (reference sequence). V lost 4 bases, J lost 2 bases, and 4 bases lay in between. The CDR3 consists of 11 residues. The CDR3 region is CASSNTYEQYF. The CDR3 DNA follows: TGTGCCAGCAGCAACACCTACGAGCAGTACTTC.

The CDR3 loop is CASSLSVLAGGEPPDTQYF. CDR3 nucleotides: TGTGCCAGCAGTTTGTCAGTTTTAGCGGGAGGGGAACCACCAGATACGCAGTATTTT. This chain uses TRBV27 with TRBJ2-3; 11 bases match TRBD2. The germline V gene has CDR1 MNHEY and CDR2 SMNVEV (reference sequence). V dropped 3 bases and J dropped 4; count of bases not matched to a gene: 15. This CDR3 has 19 residues.

The chain recombines TRBV9 with TRBJ2-1; TRBD1 matches 8 bases. Germline V gives CDR1 SGDLS, CDR2 YYNGEE. V lost 4 bases, J lost 0 bases, and 3 bases stayed unmatched. The CDR3 runs to 15 residues. The CDR3 sequence is CASSTGQGSYNEQFF. The DNA for the CDR3 is TGTGCCAGCAGCACTGGACAGGGCTCCTACAATGAGCAGTTCTTC.

This CDR3 is CASSSLAGVTQYF. CDR3 DNA: TGTGCCAGCAGCTCCTTAGCGGGAGTTACGCAGTATTTT. The chain recombines TRBV7-2 with TRBJ2-3, with 9 bases that match TRBD2. V dropped 4 bases and J dropped 8; count of bases not matched to a gene: 4. CDR1 is SGHTA and CDR2 is FQGNSA in the germline V gene. The CDR3 consists of 13 residues.

The chain uses TRBV6-5 and TRBJ2-5; 9 bases match TRBD1. The CDR3 runs to 14 residues. V trimming: 5 bases; J trimming: 4 bases; junction bases outside the gene matches: 5. Germline V gene sequence: CDR1 MNHEY, CDR2 SVGAGI. The CDR3 coding sequence is TGTGCCAGCAGTCACGGGACAGGGCCAGAGACCCAGTACTTC. This translates into CASSHGTGPETQYF.

The chain has TRBV5-4 and TRBJ2-7; TRBD1 matches at 8 bases. Germline V gives CDR1 SGHNT, CDR2 YYREEE (reference sequence). This CDR3 is 16 amino acids long. Unmatched junction bases numbered 9, after V lost 3 bases and J lost 1 base. The CDR3 nucleotides are TGTGCCAGCAGCTCCCAGGGACAGGAATTTTCCTACGAGCAGTACTTC. This translates into CASSSQGQEFSYEQYF.

The J gene is TRBJ1-3, the V gene TRBV6-1; D gene uncertain. Germline CDR1 reads MNHNS; CDR2 reads SASEGT. The V end was cut by 2 bases, the J end by 4 bases, with 3 bases between. The CDR3 extends over 12 amino acids. CDR3 DNA sequence: TGTGCCAGCAGTGAACGGGGAAACACCATATATTTT. Translating it yields CASSERGNTIYF.

Of note for this clone: Its ends do not fully match the called genes, so a read error is possible. The V gene is TRBV4-2, the J gene TRBJ2-7; 9 bases align to TRBD1. The CDR3 contains 14 residues. CDR1 and CDR2 from the germline V gene are LGHNA and YNFKEQ. The CDR3 region is CASSRLTGGGDFRF. The CDR3 coding sequence is TGTGCCAGCAGCCGTTTAACAGGGGGCGGGGATTTCAGGTTC.

V usage is TRBV6-1 and J usage is TRBJ2-7; TRBD1 aligns across 9 bases. Germline lookup yields CDR1 MNHNS and CDR2 SASEGT. There are 15 residues in the CDR3. The V and J ends lost 10 bases and 3 bases, in that order; junction bases with no gene match: 13. DNA for the CDR3: TGTGCCACCGAGACCGGGACAGGGTTTATCTACGAGCAGTACTTC. This gives the protein CATETGTGFIYEQYF.

As DNA, the CDR3 is TGTGCCAGCAGCTGGGGGGTTGACAGAGAAGCTTTCTTT. Translating it yields CASSWGVDREAFF. This chain uses TRBV5-8 with TRBJ1-1; D perhaps matches TRBD1 (5 bases). With 3 bases removed from V and 8 bases from J, the gap between germline ends came to 14 bases. Germline CDR1 is SGHTS and CDR2 is YDEGEE. CDR3 length equals 13 residues. The full variable domain, in which reference TRBV5-8 and TRBJ1-1 provide the parts outside the CDR3, is EAGVTQSPTHLIKTRGQQATLRCSPISGHTSVYWYQQALGLGLQFLLWYDEGEERNRGNFPPRFSGRQFPNYSSELNVNALELEDSALYLCASSWGVDREAFFGQGTRLTVV.

V usage is TRBV27 and J usage is TRBJ2-6; D is undetermined. The CDR3 length is 20 residues. Trimming removed 10 bases from V and 0 bases from J, with 28 bases in between. Germline CDR1 and CDR2: MNHEY and SMNVEV (reference sequence). The CDR3 bases are TGTGCCACCTCGTTAAGACAAGGTGATATTCCCCCCTCTGGGGCCAACGTCCTGACTTTC. It codes for CATSLRQGDIPPSGANVLTF.

The chain combines TRBV14 with TRBJ2-7; D is uncertain. This CDR3 spans 14 amino acids. CDR1 SGHDN and CDR2 FVKESK come from the germline V gene. The ends were cut back, 6 bases at V and 3 bases at J, with 15 bases in the middle. In DNA form, the CDR3 reads TGTGCCAGCAGTCTGGCTGCTTCCATCTACGAGCAGTACTTC. Translated: CASSLAASIYEQYF.

V is TRBV6-5 and J is TRBJ2-2, with D tentatively TRBD1 (6 bases). The CDR3 contains 15 residues. The V gene lost 11 bases and the J gene lost 6 bases, with 22 bases spanning the gap. Germline loops: CDR1 MNHEY, CDR2 SVGAGI. The CDR3 bases are TGTGCCGCAAATGGTGGGGGCCAGGCAGCCGGGGAGCTGTTTTTT. Amino acid sequence: CAANGGGQAAGELFF.

The chain couples TRBV7-9 to TRBJ2-3; possible D gene TRBD2, 6 bases. Between the trimmed V and J ends, which lost 2 bases and 0 bases, there was a span of 18 bases. From germline, CDR1 is SEHNR and CDR2 FQNEAQ (reference sequence). The CDR3 contains 18 residues. CDR3 nucleotide sequence: TGTGCCAGCAGCTTATCCGTCGGCGGGACGGCTAGCACAGATACGCAGTATTTT. It is translated as CASSLSVGGTASTDTQYF.

This chain uses TRBV11-2 with TRBJ2-7; TRBD2 aligns across 10 bases. Trimming cost V 2 bases and J 7 bases; bases outside gene matches: 2. The germline V gene encodes CDR1 SGHAT and CDR2 FQNNGV. There are 13 residues in the CDR3. Written as DNA, the CDR3 is TGTGCCAGCAGCTTAAAACTAGCGGGAGAGCAGTACTTC. Residues: CASSLKLAGEQYF.

This chain links TRBV5-1 with TRBJ2-5; possibly TRBD2 for D (6 bases). V was clipped by 4 bases and J by 5 bases, with 21 bases between them. CDR1 and CDR2 from the germline V gene are SGHRS and YFSETQ. This CDR3 region has 16 residues. CDR3 region: CASSIHTRTGGETQYF. The CDR3 nucleotides read TGCGCCAGCAGCATACACACTAGAACTGGGGGGGAGACCCAGTACTTC.

CDR3 DNA: TGTGCCAGCAGTGTTGGACAGGGAGTACGCGGCTACACCTTC. It encodes CASSVGQGVRGYTF. V and J are TRBV6-1 and TRBJ1-2; 8 bases are shared with TRBD1. V lost 4 bases and J lost 8; bases outside the gene matches: 9. This CDR3 comprises 14 residues. CDR1 is MNHNS, CDR2 SASEGT, per germline.